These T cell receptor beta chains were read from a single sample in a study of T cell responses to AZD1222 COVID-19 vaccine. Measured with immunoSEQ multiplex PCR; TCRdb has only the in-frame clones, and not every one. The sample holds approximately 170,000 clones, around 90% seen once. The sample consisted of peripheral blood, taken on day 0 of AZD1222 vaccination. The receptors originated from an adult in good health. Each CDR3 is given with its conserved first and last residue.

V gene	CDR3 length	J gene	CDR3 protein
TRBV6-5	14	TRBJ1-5	CASSYDLGGQPQHF
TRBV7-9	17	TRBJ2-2	CASSFSTSGQYTGELFF
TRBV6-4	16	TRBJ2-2	CASSDEAGLPTGELFF
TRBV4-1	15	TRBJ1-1	CASSPQTRANTEAFF
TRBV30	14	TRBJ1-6	CAWRIQGARSPLHF
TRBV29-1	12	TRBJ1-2	CSVDKGAYGYTF
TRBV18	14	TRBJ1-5	CASSPLTSNQPQHF
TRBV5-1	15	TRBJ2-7	CASSLDGTNAYEQYF
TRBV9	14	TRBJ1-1	CASSVTGRGTEAFF
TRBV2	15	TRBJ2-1	CASSPAGGSYNEQFF
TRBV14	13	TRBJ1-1	CASSQYMNTEAFF
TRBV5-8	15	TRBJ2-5	CASSLWGGLQETQYF
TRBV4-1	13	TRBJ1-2	CASSQDPSVGYTF
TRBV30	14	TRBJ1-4	CAWSVWGRGEKLFF
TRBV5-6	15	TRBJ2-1	CASILGGAGVGEQFF
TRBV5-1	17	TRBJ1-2	CASSIGQGRPANYGYTF
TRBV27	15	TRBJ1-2	CASSSQLAGFYGYTF
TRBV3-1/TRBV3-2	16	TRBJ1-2	CASSQDFRQGNYGYTF
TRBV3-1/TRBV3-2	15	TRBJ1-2	CASSQDHGGTYGYTF
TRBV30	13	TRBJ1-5	CAFAGNSNQPQHF
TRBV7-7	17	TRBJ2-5	CASSLGSRLAGLETQYF
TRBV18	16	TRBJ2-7	CASSPRQGTSIREQYF
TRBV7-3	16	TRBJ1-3	CASSLTGTQAGNTIYF
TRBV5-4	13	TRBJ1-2	CASSPQMSYGYTF
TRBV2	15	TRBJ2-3	CASSDGTIYGDTQYF
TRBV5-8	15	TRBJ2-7	CASSRSSGSLYEQYF
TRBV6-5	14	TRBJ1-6	CASSSERRGSPLHF
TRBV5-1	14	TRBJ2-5	CASSPRTGQETQYF